The 25 T cell receptor beta chains below were found in one sample sequenced in a study of cytotoxic CD8 clonotypes in ibrutinib-treated CLL. The protocol was immunoSEQ multiplex PCR, while the TCRdb copy is restricted to in-frame clones and leaves out a portion. The sample has approximately 130,000 clones, under 90% seen once; the top ten hold 2.5% to 3.5%. Specimen: PBMCs, collected after 24 months of ibrutinib treatment. The receptors originated from a human donor with chronic lymphocytic leukemia.

Regarding this clone: The sample has other DNA sequences that encode this CDR3 too. This sequence joins TRBV7-2 and TRBJ2-7; TRBD2 agrees at 11 bases. The CDR3 runs 15 residues. The ends lost 0 bases at V and 3 bases at J; junction bases unmatched: 1. The V gene's germline CDR1 is SGHTA and CDR2 FQGNSA. The CDR3 sequence: CASSLAGTSGYEQYF. CDR3 in DNA: TGTGCCAGCAGCTTAGCCGGGACTAGCGGCTACGAGCAGTACTTC.

The CDR3 region has the DNA TGTGCCAGCAGTGTAAACGTCGAAGATACGCAGTATTTT. Amino acid sequence: CASSVNVEDTQYF. V usage is TRBV6-4 and J usage is TRBJ2-3; D is undetermined. CDR1 and CDR2 from the germline V gene are MRHNA and SNTAGT. This CDR3 region has 13 residues. V gave up 4 bases and J gave up 5 bases, with 10 bases separating them.

This clone was observed a handful of times. This chain links TRBV11-2 with TRBJ2-3; D gene ambiguous. CDR1 and CDR2 from the germline V gene are SGHAT and FQNNGV. This CDR3 is built from 10 residues. Trimming shortened V by 5 bases and J by 5 bases, and 2 bases separated the two germline ends. CDR3: CASSEDTQYF. The CDR3 DNA sequence: TGTGCCAGCAGCGAAGATACGCAGTATTTT.

This chain joins TRBV5-4 and TRBJ1-2; 7 bases are shared with TRBD1. Germline V gene sequence: CDR1 SGHNT, CDR2 YYREEE (reference sequence). V lost 0 bases, J lost 4 bases, and 3 bases stayed unmatched. CDR3 size: 14 residues. CDR3 loop: CASSLGDSAYGYTF. The CDR3 nucleotides are TGTGCCAGCAGCTTGGGGGACAGTGCCTATGGCTACACCTTC.

The chain employs TRBV7-8 and TRBJ1-5; D perhaps matches TRBD1 (5 bases). This CDR3 is 15 amino acids long. Germline CDR1 and CDR2: SGHVS and FQNEAQ. Trimming shortened V by 2 bases and J by 2 bases, and 10 bases separated the two germline ends. The CDR3, as DNA: TGTGCCAGCAGCTTAAGCAGGGTAGGCAATCAGCCCCAGCATTTT. Protein product: CASSLSRVGNQPQHF. Complete variable domain (other parts from reference TRBV7-8 and TRBJ1-5): GAGVSQSPRYKVAKRGQDVALRCDPISGHVSLFWYQQALGQGPEFLTYFQNEAQLDKSGLPSDRFFAERPEGSVSTLKIQRTQQEDSAVYLCASSLSRVGNQPQHFGDGTRLSIL.

This chain links TRBV7-2 with TRBJ2-7; D is undetermined. The CDR3 extends over 13 amino acids. V was trimmed by 0 bases and J by 3 bases, leaving 6 bases between them. Looked up from germline, CDR1 is SGHTA and CDR2 is FQGNSA. The CDR3 region has the DNA TGTGCCAGCAGCTTAGCGCTTTACTACGAGCAGTACTTC. Translating gives CASSLALYYEQYF.

The chain joins TRBV9 to TRBJ1-4, with TRBD1 matching over 11 bases. Germline CDR1 SGDLS, CDR2 YYNGEE. V was clipped by 3 bases and J by 7 bases; unmatched bases: 2. The CDR3 spans 14 residues. CDR3 protein: CASSADRGPEKLFF. In DNA, the CDR3 is TGTGCCAGCAGCGCGGACAGGGGGCCTGAAAAACTGTTTTTT. The whole variable domain, filled in from reference TRBV9 and TRBJ1-4, reads DSGVTQTPKHLITATGQRVTLRCSPRSGDLSVYWYQQSLDQGLQFLIQYYNGEERAKGNILERFSAQQFPDLHSELNLSSLELGDSALYFCASSADRGPEKLFFGSGTQLSVL.

The chain employs TRBV11-2 and TRBJ1-6, with D perhaps matching TRBD1 (5 bases). Looked up from germline, CDR1 is SGHAT and CDR2 is FQNNGV. V lost 4 bases and J lost 10, with 17 bases in between. The CDR3 has 15 amino acids. The CDR3 loop is CASSSQPRGLSPLHF. CDR3 in DNA: TGTGCCAGCAGCTCGCAGCCTAGGGGTTTATCACCCCTCCACTTT.

The chain carries TRBV5-1 and TRBJ2-3, with TRBD1 matching 10 bases. Looked up from germline, CDR1 is SGHRS and CDR2 is YFSETQ. The V and J ends lost 4 bases and 1 base, in that order; junction bases with no gene match: 0. The CDR3 is made up of 14 amino acids. CDR3 region: CASSGTGGTDTQYF. CDR3 coding DNA: TGCGCCAGCAGCGGGACAGGGGGCACAGATACGCAGTATTTT.

This chain links TRBV19 with TRBJ1-1, with D perhaps TRBD1 (5 bases). V lost 2 bases to trimming and J lost 3 bases, with 13 bases between them. Germline V gives CDR1 LNHDA, CDR2 SQIVND (reference sequence). This CDR3 is built from 15 residues. The CDR3 reads CASSITGLGYTEAFF. CDR3 nucleotides: TGTGCCAGTAGTATAACGGGACTGGGGTACACTGAAGCTTTCTTT.

The chain joins TRBV30 to TRBJ1-3, with D unclear. There are 11 residues in the CDR3. The V gene lost 2 bases and the J gene lost 3 bases, with 2 bases spanning the gap. Germline assignment: CDR1 GTSNPN and CDR2 SVGIG (reference sequence). The CDR3 spells CAWSFGNTIYF. The CDR3 DNA reads as TGTGCCTGGAGTTTTGGAAACACCATATATTTT.

V is TRBV28 and J is TRBJ2-7; D not resolved. The CDR3 extends over 11 amino acids. V was cut by 2 bases and J by 5 bases, with 4 bases left in between. In germline, CDR1 is MDHEN, CDR2 SYDVKM. The CDR3 DNA reads TGTGCCAGCAGTTTACGCCACGAGCAGTACTTC. Its protein product is CASSLRHEQYF.

The V call is TRBV6-5, the J call TRBJ1-2; TRBD1 might be the D (6 bases). Between the trimmed V and J ends, which lost 10 bases and 4 bases, there was a span of 13 bases. The germline gives CDR1 MNHEY, CDR2 SVGAGI. The CDR3 extends over 12 amino acids. CDR3 DNA sequence: TGTGCCACCGGAAGGGGGGGCTATGGCTACACCTTC. Translated, it gives CATGRGGYGYTF.

As concerns this clone: An end of the junction does not agree with germline; a read error may underlie this. The chain has TRBV5-8 and TRBJ2-1; D is uncertain. The CDR3 has 10 amino acids. Germline CDR1 is SGHTS and CDR2 is YDEGEE. The CDR3, as DNA: TGTGCCAGCAGCTTGAATGGGCAGTTCTTC. It codes for CASSLNGQFF.

The J gene is TRBJ2-1, the V gene TRBV11-3; TRBD2 matches 8 bases. J was trimmed by 2 bases and V by 1 base; bases with no gene match: 1. CDR1 is SGHNT and CDR2 is YENEEA in the germline V gene. This CDR3 is built from 15 residues. This chain's CDR3 is CASSLGGGTYNEQFF. The CDR3 DNA sequence: TGTGCCAGCAGCTTAGGCGGGGGGACCTACAATGAGCAGTTCTTC.

This clone was seen only once. The chain has TRBV7-3 and TRBJ2-1; D possibly uses TRBD1 or TRBD2 (5 bases each). CDR3 length: 15 residues. V was clipped by 1 base and J by 9 bases, with 16 bases between them. Germline lookup yields CDR1 SGHTA and CDR2 FQGTGA. DNA for the CDR3: TGTGCCAGCAGCTTAAACAGGTTGACTACCGGTGAGCAGTTCTTC. Translated, it gives CASSLNRLTTGEQFF.

This clone occurred a few times. The J gene is TRBJ1-4, the V gene TRBV7-9; the match to TRBD1 covers 8 bases. The CDR3 covers 14 residues. V dropped 2 bases and J dropped 8; count of bases not matched to a gene: 4. Germline CDR1 and CDR2: SEHNR and FQNEAQ (reference sequence). For the CDR3, the DNA is TGTGCCAGCAGCTTATTCAGGGACAGGGAAAAACTGTTTTTT. Encoded protein: CASSLFRDREKLFF.

The rearrangement links TRBV5-4 to TRBJ2-5; no firm D call. Between the trimmed V and J ends, which lost 1 base and 0 bases, there was a span of 7 bases. CDR1 SGHNT and CDR2 YYREEE come from the germline V gene (reference sequence). This CDR3 has 14 residues. Here the CDR3 DNA reads TGTGCCAGCAGCTTGAGCTGGGACCAAGAGACCCAGTACTTC. Its translation: CASSLSWDQETQYF.

The chain recombines TRBV10-3 with TRBJ2-7, with a possible D match to TRBD1 (5 bases). Trimming took off 1 base at V and 1 base at J, with 11 bases between the two ends. The CDR3 spans 15 residues. The germline CDR1 and CDR2 sequences are ENHRY and SYGVKD. CDR3 residues: CAISEFAGISYEQYF. The CDR3 DNA reads as TGTGCCATCAGTGAGTTTGCAGGGATATCCTACGAGCAGTACTTC.

The V and J genes are TRBV4-1 and TRBJ1-5; D uncertain. From germline, CDR1 is MGHRA and CDR2 YSYEKL. V was shortened by 0 bases and J by 0 bases, with 18 bases between the two germline ends. The CDR3 is 19 residues long. In nucleotides, the CDR3 is TGCGCCAGCAGCCAAGATTGGTCTCCGATCGGTTATAGCAATCAGCCCCAGCATTTT. It encodes CASSQDWSPIGYSNQPQHF.

This chain joins TRBV19 and TRBJ2-7; D possibly matches TRBD1 or TRBD2 (5 bases each). Between the trimmed V and J ends, which lost 5 bases and 7 bases, there was a span of 15 bases. This CDR3 is 13 amino acids long. The V gene's germline CDR1 is LNHDA and CDR2 SQIVND (reference sequence). The CDR3 protein is CASSPQGTGEQYF. The CDR3 DNA is TGTGCCAGTAGTCCGCAGGGAACGGGGGAGCAGTACTTC.

This rearrangement joins TRBV5-1 to TRBJ2-5; 8 bases align to TRBD1. CDR1 SGHRS and CDR2 YFSETQ come from the germline V gene. CDR3 length equals 16 residues. V was clipped by 4 bases and J by 4 bases; unmatched bases: 12. In nucleotides, the CDR3 is TGCGCCAGCAGCCGGGGTCAGGACAGGGTACGAGAGACCCAGTACTTC. It encodes CASSRGQDRVRETQYF.

The chain carries TRBV4-3 and TRBJ1-2, with a weak D call TRBD1 (5 bases). Per the germline V gene, CDR1 is LGHNA and CDR2 is YSLEER. Trimming took off 0 bases at V and 6 bases at J, with 11 bases between the two ends. The CDR3 runs 14 residues. The CDR3 nucleotides read TGCGCCAGCAGCCAAGATTTAGCAGGGAATGGCTACACCTTC. Translating gives CASSQDLAGNGYTF.

The chain employs TRBV30 and TRBJ1-6; 7 bases map to TRBD1. V was clipped by 1 base and J by 9 bases; unmatched bases: 3. Germline CDR1 is GTSNPN and CDR2 is SVGIG (reference sequence). The CDR3 extends over 13 amino acids. The CDR3 nucleotides read TGTGCCTGGAGTGAAGGGGGCGGTTCACCCCTCCACTTT. Residues: CAWSEGGGSPLHF.

The J gene is TRBJ2-7, the V gene TRBV7-9; 9 bases are a match to TRBD1. J was trimmed by 3 bases and V by 5 bases; bases with no gene match: 5. The germline V gene has CDR1 SEHNR and CDR2 FQNEAQ (reference sequence). The CDR3 covers 14 residues. The chain's CDR3 is CASSVGQGSYEQYF. CDR3 DNA: TGTGCCAGCAGCGTGGGACAGGGCAGCTACGAGCAGTACTTC.